This T cell receptor beta chain was sequenced for a study of blood T cell repertoires in COVID-19. Whole-study context: Researchers got acute and convalescent COVID-19 samples from the United States, Italy and Spain. The analysed material was cDNA or gDNA that came from T cells, B-cell-depleted T cells, or PBMCs.

In the authors' methods: Researchers report that nucleated cell counts were estimated from reference gene primer amplification. Here immunoSEQ multiplex PCR was the method, and the copy in TCRdb shows in-frame clones only, minus some. V and J calls and clone size are given by that table; D and trimming were obtained from the DNA. The table lists 99,000 or so clones, roughly 83% of them singletons. Per germline, CDR1 LNHDA and CDR2 SQIVND (reference sequence). This CDR3 contains 15 residues. Between the trimmed V and J ends, which lost 3 bases and 6 bases, there was a span of 15 bases. Sequencing used peripheral blood. The chain has TRBV19 and TRBJ1-5, with TRBD1 as a possible D gene (6 bases). This TCR came from a woman aged 80 or older with active or convalescent COVID-19. In nucleotides, the CDR3 is TGTGCCAGTAGTATTTCCAGGGAGGGGGGTCAGCCCCAGCATTTT. Protein product: CASSISREGGQPQHF.